Listed below are T cell receptor beta chains from one sample, sequenced in a study of shared clonotypes between healthy human individuals. Data came from immunoSEQ multiplex PCR; TCRdb stores just in-frame clones and leaves some out. Of hundreds of thousands of clones detected, around 77% appear once; the ten largest clones hold more than 10%. Sequencing was done on a sample of PBMCs. These receptors were obtained from a middle-aged woman in good health. Some clones in this sample may be carry-over from other donors' samples. CDR3s include the opening cysteine and the closing phenylalanine or tryptophan. A D gene is named only where the DNA matches it firmly. Some rows mark clone size as missing; the rest say once, few, many or name a class of expanded clone.

D gene,clone size,J gene,V gene,CDR3 DNA,CDR3 protein
NA,NA,TRBJ1-5,TRBV28,TGTGCCAGCAGTTTTGTTGGGGGGAATCAGCCCCAGCATTTT,CASSFVGGNQPQHF
NA,few,TRBJ2-1,TRBV20-1,TGCAGTGCCGCGTCCTACAATGAGCAGTTCTTC,CSAASYNEQFF
NA,NA,TRBJ1-2,TRBV27,TGTGCCAGCAGTTTTTCGGGTAGTTATGGCTACACCTTC,CASSFSGSYGYTF
NA,NA,TRBJ1-4,TRBV18,TGTGCCAGCTCACCCGCAAACCGAGGGACGGATAATGAAAAACTGTTTTTT,CASSPANRGTDNEKLFF
NA,NA,TRBJ2-2,TRBV7-2,TGTGCCAGCAGGAGAACGCGATTGGCCGGGGAGCTGTTTTTT,CASRRTRLAGELFF
NA,NA,TRBJ2-7,TRBV19,TGTGCCAGTAGTAAAAACCGGGAGACGGGGGAGCAGTACTTC,CASSKNRETGEQYF
TRBD1,few,TRBJ1-1,TRBV2,TGTGCCAGCAGTCGACAGGGGAACACTGAAGCTTTCTTT,CASSRQGNTEAFF
NA,once,TRBJ2-7,TRBV27,TGTGCCAGCAGTAGACTCAGGGGTACCTACGAGCAGTACTTC,CASSRLRGTYEQYF
NA,NA,TRBJ2-5,TRBV7-3,TGTGCCAGCAGCTTAGGAGGAGGTAGTGGGCAAGAGACCCAGTACTTC,CASSLGGGSGQETQYF
NA,few,TRBJ2-2,TRBV15,TGTGCCACCAGCAGAGATCGGGACACCGGGGAGCTGTTTTTT,CATSRDRDTGELFF
NA,NA,TRBJ1-5,TRBV27,TGTGCCAGCAGTTTATTTTCGGTCGACAGTATTCAGCCCCAGCATTTT,CASSLFSVDSIQPQHF
TRBD1,NA,TRBJ1-3,TRBV7-9,TGTGCCAGCAGCTTAGGAGGGGGACAGGGGTCGTCTGGAAACACCATATATTTT,CASSLGGGQGSSGNTIYF
TRBD2,NA,TRBJ2-7,TRBV15,TGTGCCACTGCTCCGGGAGGCAGAAACGAGCAGTACTTC,CATAPGGRNEQYF
NA,NA,TRBJ1-5,TRBV28,TGTGCCAGTTTCCAGGCGGGAGCCCACCAGCCCCAGCATTTT,CASFQAGAHQPQHF
NA,NA,TRBJ2-3,TRBV11-3,TGTGCCAGCAGCTTAGGGCGTACAGATACGCAGTATTTT,CASSLGRTDTQYF
NA,NA,TRBJ2-5,TRBV9,TGTGCCAGCAGCGTAGCAGTGGGCTCGGAGACCCAGTACTTC,CASSVAVGSETQYF
TRBD1,once,TRBJ1-2,TRBV2,TGTGCCAGCAGGCCGGGACAGGGGTTTGGCTACACCTTC,CASRPGQGFGYTF
NA,NA,TRBJ2-7,TRBV28,TGTGCCAGCAGTTCCCGATACGAGCAGTACTTC,CASSSRYEQYF
TRBD1,NA,TRBJ1-2,TRBV5-1,TGCGCCAGCGGCATAACAGGGGACGATGGCTACACCTTC,CASGITGDDGYTF
NA,medium-sized,TRBJ1-1,TRBV5-1,TGCGCCAGCAGCAGGCTGACAGGGAACACTGAAGCTTTCTTT,CASSRLTGNTEAFF
NA,NA,TRBJ1-5,TRBV5-5,TGTGCCAGCAGCCGAACCGGGACACAGAATCAGCCCCAGCATTTT,CASSRTGTQNQPQHF
NA,NA,TRBJ1-3,TRBV7-9,TGTGCCAGCAGCTGGGGCTCTGGAAACACCATATATTTT,CASSWGSGNTIYF
TRBD1,few,TRBJ1-2,TRBV2,TGTGCCAGCAGTCGGGACAGGGCCGTAGGCTATGGCTACACCTTC,CASSRDRAVGYGYTF
NA,few,TRBJ1-5,TRBV6-5,TGTGCCAGCAGTTACTCTCGTGGGACCCATCAGCCCCAGCATTTT,CASSYSRGTHQPQHF
TRBD2,NA,TRBJ2-1,TRBV10-3,TGTGCCATCAGTGGACTAGCGGGCAATGAGCAGTTCTTC,CAISGLAGNEQFF
TRBD2,many,TRBJ2-1,TRBV11-2,TGTGCCAGCAGCTTAGATTGGCTAGCGGACTACAATGAGCAGTTCTTC,CASSLDWLADYNEQFF
TRBD2,NA,TRBJ2-1,TRBV5-1,TGCGCCAGCAGCTCTACTAGCGGGACCTACAATGAGCAGTTCTTC,CASSSTSGTYNEQFF
NA,NA,TRBJ2-1,TRBV7-2,TGTGCCAGCAGCAACAGGGATCAGGGTTCATACAATGAGCAGTTCTTC,CASSNRDQGSYNEQFF
NA,few,TRBJ1-6,TRBV18,TGTGCCAGCTCAGCGGGGCGCAGTGACTCACCCCTCCACTTT,CASSAGRSDSPLHF
TRBD1,NA,TRBJ1-1,TRBV28,TGTGCCAGCAGTTTAACGCAGGGGGAGGCTGAAGCTTTCTTT,CASSLTQGEAEAFF
NA,NA,TRBJ1-1,TRBV10-3,TGTGCCATCAGTGAGCAGGCTGAAGCTTTCTTT,CAISEQAEAFF
NA,few,TRBJ1-2,TRBV25-1,TGTGCCAGCAGTGAATCCGGGGACATCGATGGCTACACCTTC,CASSESGDIDGYTF
NA,NA,TRBJ1-2,TRBV4-3,TGCGCCAGCAGCTTGGGGGGGGGCTTTGATGGCTACACCTTC,CASSLGGGFDGYTF
NA,NA,TRBJ2-1,TRBV11-3,TGTGCCAGCAGCTACTCGCCGAGGGATGAGCAGTTCTTC,CASSYSPRDEQFF
TRBD2,NA,TRBJ2-5,TRBV5-4,TGTGCCAGCAGTCCACCCGGGACTAGCGGGACGCGGGAGCAGTACTTC,CASSPPGTSGTREQYF
TRBD1,NA,TRBJ1-1,TRBV10-3,TGTGCCATCAGTGGGGGCAGGGGGACTGAAGCTTTCTTT,CAISGGRGTEAFF
NA,few,TRBJ2-1,TRBV9,TGTGCCAGCAGCGTATCCCAGGACTCGTACAATGAGCAGTTCTTC,CASSVSQDSYNEQFF
NA,NA,TRBJ2-3,TRBV30,TGTGCCTGGAGTAGGGTCACCCCCACAGATACGCAGTATTTT,CAWSRVTPTDTQYF
TRBD1,once,TRBJ2-7,TRBV5-1,TGCGCCAGCAGCTTGGCCGTTGGGACAGGGAAAAACTACGAGCAGTACTTC,CASSLAVGTGKNYEQYF
TRBD2,NA,TRBJ2-3,TRBV7-9,TGTGCCAGCAGCTTACAAGGACTAGCGGTCGATTTT,CASSLQGLAVDF
NA,NA,TRBJ2-7,TRBV28,TGTGCCAGCAGTTTATGGGGTAGCGGTATCTACGAGCAGTACTTC,CASSLWGSGIYEQYF
NA,NA,TRBJ2-1,TRBV13,TGTGCCAGCAGCTTTGGCCAGCGGACCTACAATGAGCAGTTCTTC,CASSFGQRTYNEQFF
NA,many,TRBJ1-2,TRBV10-3,TGTGCCATCAGTGTCTTGAGCGGACGTAACTATGGCTACACCTTC,CAISVLSGRNYGYTF
NA,NA,TRBJ1-5,TRBV7-8,TGTGCCAGCAGCTTTGGGGCCCCGGATCAGCCCCAGCATTTT,CASSFGAPDQPQHF
TRBD2,once,TRBJ2-5,TRBV7-6,TGTGCCAGCAGCGCCCGACTAGCGGGGATACAAGAGACCCAGTACTTC,CASSARLAGIQETQYF
NA,NA,TRBJ2-7,TRBV9,TGTGCCAGCAGCGTTACTAGCACCTCCTACGAGCAGTACTTC,CASSVTSTSYEQYF
TRBD2,NA,TRBJ2-5,TRBV27,TGTGCCAGCAGTCAAGGACTAGCGGGGAGGGGGATCGTAGAGACCCAGTACTTC,CASSQGLAGRGIVETQYF
TRBD1,NA,TRBJ2-6,TRBV18,TGTGCCAGCTCGGCCCGGGGACAGGGGGTCTCTGGGGCCAACGTCCTGACTTTC,CASSARGQGVSGANVLTF
NA,NA,TRBJ2-3,TRBV6-1,TGTGCCAGCAGTGAACAGGGGAGGTACACAGATACGCAGTATTTT,CASSEQGRYTDTQYF
NA,NA,TRBJ2-5,TRBV6-1,TGTGCCAGCAGTTACCAGCGGATGCAGTACTTC,CASSYQRMQYF
TRBD1,NA,TRBJ2-2,TRBV18,TGTGCCAGCTCACCACCCGGGACAGGGGAGACCGGGGAGCTGTTTTTT,CASSPPGTGETGELFF
TRBD2,NA,TRBJ2-1,TRBV7-3,TGTGCCAGCGGAGTAGCGGGAGGGCCGAGTGAGCAGTTCTTC,CASGVAGGPSEQFF
NA,once,TRBJ2-3,TRBV5-6,TGTGCCAGCAGCTTGGATTGGAGTGGCACAGATACGCAGTATTTT,CASSLDWSGTDTQYF
TRBD1,once,TRBJ2-7,TRBV7-9,TGTGCCAGCAGCCGCACTAAGACCCCGGGACAGCCCCTCGGCGAGCAGTACTTC,CASSRTKTPGQPLGEQYF
TRBD2,NA,TRBJ2-7,TRBV11-2,TGTGCCAGCAGCTCCGGGACTACCCACTACGAGCAGTACTTC,CASSSGTTHYEQYF
NA,NA,TRBJ1-1,TRBV18,TGTGCCAGCTCACCTAACACAGGCCCGAACACTGAAGCTTTCTTT,CASSPNTGPNTEAFF